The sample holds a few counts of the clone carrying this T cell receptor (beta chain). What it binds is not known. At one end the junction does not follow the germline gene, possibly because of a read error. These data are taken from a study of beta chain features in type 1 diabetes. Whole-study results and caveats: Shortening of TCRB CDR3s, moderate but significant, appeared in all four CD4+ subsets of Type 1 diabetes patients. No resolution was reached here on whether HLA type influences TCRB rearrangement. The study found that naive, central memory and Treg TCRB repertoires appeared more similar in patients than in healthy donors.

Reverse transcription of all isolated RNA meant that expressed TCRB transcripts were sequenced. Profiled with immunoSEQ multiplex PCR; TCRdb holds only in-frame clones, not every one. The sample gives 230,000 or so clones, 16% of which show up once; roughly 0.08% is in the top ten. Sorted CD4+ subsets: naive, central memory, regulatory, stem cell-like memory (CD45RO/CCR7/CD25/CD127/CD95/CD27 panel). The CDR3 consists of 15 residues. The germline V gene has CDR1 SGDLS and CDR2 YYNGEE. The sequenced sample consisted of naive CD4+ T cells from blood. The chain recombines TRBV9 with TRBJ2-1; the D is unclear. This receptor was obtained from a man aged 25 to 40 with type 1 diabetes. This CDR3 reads CASSVGPPLGKGGIF. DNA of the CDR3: TGTGCCAGCAGCGTAGGGCCCCCCCTAGGGAAGGGCGGAATCTTC.